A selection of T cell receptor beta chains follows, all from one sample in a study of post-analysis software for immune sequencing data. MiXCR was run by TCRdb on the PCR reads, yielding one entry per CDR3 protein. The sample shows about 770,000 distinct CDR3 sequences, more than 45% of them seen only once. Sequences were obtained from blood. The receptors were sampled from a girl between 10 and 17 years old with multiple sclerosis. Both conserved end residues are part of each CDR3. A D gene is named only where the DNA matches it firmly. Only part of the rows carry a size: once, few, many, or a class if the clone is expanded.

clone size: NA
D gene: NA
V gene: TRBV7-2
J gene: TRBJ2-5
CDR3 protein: CASSLGVGMETQYF
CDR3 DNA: TGTGCCAGCAGCTTAGGGGTGGGGATGGAGACCCAGTACTTC

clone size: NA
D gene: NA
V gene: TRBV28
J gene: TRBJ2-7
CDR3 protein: CASSSSGDPSREQYF
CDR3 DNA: TGTGCCAGCAGTTCCTCAGGGGACCCTTCGCGGGAGCAGTACTTC

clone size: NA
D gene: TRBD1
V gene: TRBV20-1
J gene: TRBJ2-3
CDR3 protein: CSASRGFAGTDTQYF
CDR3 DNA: TGCAGTGCTAGCAGGGGGTTTGCAGGGACAGATACGCAGTATTTT

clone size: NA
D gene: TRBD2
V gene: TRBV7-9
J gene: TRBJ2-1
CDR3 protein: CASSLAGLARNEQFF
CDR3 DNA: TGTGCCAGCAGCTTGGCGGGACTAGCGCGGAATGAGCAGTTCTTC

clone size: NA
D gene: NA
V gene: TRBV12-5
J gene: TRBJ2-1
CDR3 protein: CASGLGGSYNEQFF
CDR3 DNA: TGTGCTAGTGGTTTAGGGGGCTCCTACAATGAGCAGTTCTTC

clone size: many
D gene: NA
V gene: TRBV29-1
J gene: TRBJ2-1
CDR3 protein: CSVGPGSYNEQFF
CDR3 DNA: TGCAGCGTTGGACCGGGATCCTACAATGAGCAGTTCTTC

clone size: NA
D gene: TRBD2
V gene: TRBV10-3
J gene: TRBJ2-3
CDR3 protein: CAIGGTSDNTDTQYF
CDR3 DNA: TGTGCCATCGGTGGGACTAGCGATAACACAGATACGCAGTATTTT

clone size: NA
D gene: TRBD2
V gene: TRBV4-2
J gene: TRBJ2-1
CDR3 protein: CASSPGLATNYNEQFF
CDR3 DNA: TGTGCCAGCAGCCCCGGACTAGCGACTAACTACAATGAGCAGTTCTTC

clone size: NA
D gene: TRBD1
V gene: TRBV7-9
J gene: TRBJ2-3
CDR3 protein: CASSRTGYPTQYF
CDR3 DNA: TGTGCCAGCAGCCGGACAGGGTACCCTACGCAGTATTTT

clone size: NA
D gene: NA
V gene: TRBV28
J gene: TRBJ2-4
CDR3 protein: CASTLGTNRNIQYF
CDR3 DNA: TGTGCCAGCACCCTTGGGACCAATCGGAACATTCAGTACTTC

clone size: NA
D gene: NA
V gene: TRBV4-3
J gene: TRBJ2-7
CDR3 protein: CASSQAHGDSYEQYF
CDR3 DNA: TGCGCCAGCAGCCAAGCCCATGGGGATTCCTACGAGCAGTACTTC

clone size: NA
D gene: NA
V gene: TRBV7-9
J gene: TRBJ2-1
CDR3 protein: CASSFDGFYNEQFF
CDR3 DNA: TGTGCCAGCAGCTTTGACGGATTTTACAATGAGCAGTTCTTC

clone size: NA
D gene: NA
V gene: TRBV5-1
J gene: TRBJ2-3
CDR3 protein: CASSLSTTGDTQYF
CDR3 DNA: TGCGCCAGCAGCTTGTCCACGACTGGAGATACGCAGTATTTT

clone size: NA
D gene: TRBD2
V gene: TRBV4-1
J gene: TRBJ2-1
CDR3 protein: CASSQDRLAGAYNEQFF
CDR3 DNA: TGCGCCAGCAGCCAAGATAGGCTAGCGGGGGCATACAATGAGCAGTTCTTC

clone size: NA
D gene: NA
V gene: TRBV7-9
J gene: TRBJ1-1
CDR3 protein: CASLGSGTEAFF
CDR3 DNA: TGTGCCAGCTTGGGGAGCGGCACTGAAGCTTTCTTT

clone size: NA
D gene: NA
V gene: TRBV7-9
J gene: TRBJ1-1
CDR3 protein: CASSRGTDAQEGFF
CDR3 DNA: TGTGCCAGCAGCCGTGGGACGGACGCCCAGGAGGGTTTCTTT

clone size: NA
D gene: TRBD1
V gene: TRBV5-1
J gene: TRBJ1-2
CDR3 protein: CASSSTGDPYGYTF
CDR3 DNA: TGCGCCAGCAGTTCTACAGGGGACCCCTATGGCTACACCTTC

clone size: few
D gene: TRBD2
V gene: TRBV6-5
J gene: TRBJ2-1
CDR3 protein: CASSYSSGGSYNEQFF
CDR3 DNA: TGTGCCAGCAGTTACTCGTCGGGAGGGTCATACAATGAGCAGTTCTTC

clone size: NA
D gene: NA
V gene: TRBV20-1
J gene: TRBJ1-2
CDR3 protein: CSARGLGAGDRGYTF
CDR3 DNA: TGCAGTGCTAGAGGTTTAGGGGCAGGCGATCGGGGCTACACCTTC

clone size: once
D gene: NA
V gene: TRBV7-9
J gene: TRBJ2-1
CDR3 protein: CASRNPGDGRNEQFF
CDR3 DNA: TGTGCCAGCAGGAATCCGGGGGACGGAAGAAATGAGCAGTTCTTC

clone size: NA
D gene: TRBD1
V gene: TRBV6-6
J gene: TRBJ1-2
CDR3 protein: CASSRRGLDYGYTF
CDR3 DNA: TGTGCCAGCAGCCGCAGGGGGCTCGACTATGGCTACACCTTC

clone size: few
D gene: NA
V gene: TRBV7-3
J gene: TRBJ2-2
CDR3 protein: CASSRDHANTGELFF
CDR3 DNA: TGTGCCAGCAGCCGGGACCACGCGAACACCGGGGAGCTGTTTTTT

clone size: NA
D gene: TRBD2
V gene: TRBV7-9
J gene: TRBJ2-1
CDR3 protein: CASSLAPGTSGINEQFF
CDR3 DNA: TGTGCCAGCAGCTTAGCCCCCGGGACTAGCGGGATTAATGAGCAGTTCTTC

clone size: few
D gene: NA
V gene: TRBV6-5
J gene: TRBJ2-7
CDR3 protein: CASSYSTVGLHYEQYF
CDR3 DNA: TGTGCCAGCAGTTACTCGACGGTAGGATTACACTACGAGCAGTACTTC

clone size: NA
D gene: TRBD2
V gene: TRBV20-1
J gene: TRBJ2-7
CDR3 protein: CSASLLTNRASGRVVHEQYF
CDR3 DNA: TGCAGTGCTAGCCTCCTCACCAATCGGGCTAGCGGGAGAGTCGTCCACGAGCAGTACTTC

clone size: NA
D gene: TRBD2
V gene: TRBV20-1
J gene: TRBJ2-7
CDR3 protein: CSAALWAGERYEQYF
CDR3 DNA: TGCAGTGCCGCCCTGTGGGCGGGAGAACGCTACGAGCAGTACTTC

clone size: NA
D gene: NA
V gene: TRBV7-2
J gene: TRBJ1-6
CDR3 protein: CASSRPGNSPLHF
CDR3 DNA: TGTGCCAGCAGCCGCCCAGGGAATTCACCCCTCCACTTT

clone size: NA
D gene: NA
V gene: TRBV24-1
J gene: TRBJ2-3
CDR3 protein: CATSGEVLDTQYF
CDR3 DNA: TGTGCCACCAGTGGGGAAGTTTTAGATACGCAGTATTTT

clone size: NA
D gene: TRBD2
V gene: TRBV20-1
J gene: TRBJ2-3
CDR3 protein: CSARKAGGGDTQYF
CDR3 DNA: TGCAGTGCTAGAAAGGCGGGAGGAGGAGATACGCAGTATTTT

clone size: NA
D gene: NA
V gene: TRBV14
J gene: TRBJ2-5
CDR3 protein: CASSQEGGVQETQYF
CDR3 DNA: TGTGCCAGCAGCCAAGAAGGTGGGGTCCAAGAGACCCAGTACTTC

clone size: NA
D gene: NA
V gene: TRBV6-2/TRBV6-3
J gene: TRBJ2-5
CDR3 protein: CASSYDRREAYF
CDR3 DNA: TGTGCCAGCAGTTACGATCGCAGGGAGGCGTACTTC

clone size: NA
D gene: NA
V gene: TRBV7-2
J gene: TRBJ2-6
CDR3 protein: CASSFSGSPPGANVLTF
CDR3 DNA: TGTGCCAGCAGCTTTAGTGGTTCCCCCCCTGGGGCCAACGTCCTGACTTTC

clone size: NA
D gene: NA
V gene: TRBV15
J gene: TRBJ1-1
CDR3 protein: CATSRDGLEAFF
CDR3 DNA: TGTGCCACCAGCAGAGACGGACTTGAAGCTTTCTTT

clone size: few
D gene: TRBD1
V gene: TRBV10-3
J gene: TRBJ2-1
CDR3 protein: CAISQDRGGNEQFF
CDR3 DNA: TGTGCCATCAGCCAGGACAGGGGCGGGAATGAGCAGTTCTTC

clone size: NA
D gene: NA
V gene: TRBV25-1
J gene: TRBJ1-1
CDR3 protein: CASSESLDTEAFF
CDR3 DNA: TGTGCCAGCAGTGAATCCTTAGACACTGAAGCTTTCTTT

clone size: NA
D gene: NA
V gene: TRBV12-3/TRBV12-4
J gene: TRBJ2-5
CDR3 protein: CASSFFGETQYF
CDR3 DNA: TGTGCCAGCAGTTTTTTCGGGGAGACCCAGTACTTC

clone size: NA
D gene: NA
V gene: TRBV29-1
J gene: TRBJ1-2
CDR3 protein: CSVEDRRETNYGYTF
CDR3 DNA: TGCAGCGTTGAAGACCGCAGAGAAACTAACTATGGCTACACCTTC

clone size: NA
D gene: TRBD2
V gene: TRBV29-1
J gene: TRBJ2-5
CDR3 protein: CSVEWGLAGEQYF
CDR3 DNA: TGCAGCGTTGAATGGGGACTAGCTGGTGAGCAGTACTTC

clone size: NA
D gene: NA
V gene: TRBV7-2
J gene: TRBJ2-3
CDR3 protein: CASSVVSDTQYF
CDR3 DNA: TGTGCCAGCAGCGTCGTCTCTGATACGCAGTATTTT

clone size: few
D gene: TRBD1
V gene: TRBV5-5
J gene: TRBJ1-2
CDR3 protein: CASSWTGEARYGYTF
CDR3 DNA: TGTGCCAGCAGCTGGACAGGGGAAGCTCGCTATGGCTACACCTTC

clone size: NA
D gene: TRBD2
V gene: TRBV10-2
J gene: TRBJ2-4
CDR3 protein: CASSEPSGRKYF
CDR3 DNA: TGCGCCAGCAGTGAGCCCAGCGGGAGAAAGTACTTC

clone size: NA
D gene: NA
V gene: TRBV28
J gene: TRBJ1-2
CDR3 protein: CASSVPGPGYTF
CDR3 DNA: TGTGCCAGCTCAGTCCCAGGCCCCGGCTACACCTTC

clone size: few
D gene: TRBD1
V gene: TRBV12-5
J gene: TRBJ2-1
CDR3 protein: CASGLAGTGGVSSYNEQFF
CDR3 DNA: TGTGCTAGTGGTTTGGCCGGGACAGGTGGGGTTAGCTCCTACAATGAGCAGTTCTTC

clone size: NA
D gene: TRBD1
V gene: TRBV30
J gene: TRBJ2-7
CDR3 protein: CAWSAANWDSSYEQYF
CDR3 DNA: TGTGCCTGGAGTGCCGCCAACTGGGACAGCTCCTACGAGCAGTACTTC

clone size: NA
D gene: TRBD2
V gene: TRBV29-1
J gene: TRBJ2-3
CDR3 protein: CSVEAGRTTDTQYF
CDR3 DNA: TGCAGCGTTGAAGCCGGGAGGACCACAGATACGCAGTATTTT